This T cell receptor (beta chain) was sequenced in a study of T-cell memory formation after mild COVID-19. Study overall: TCR clusters mostly belonged to single donors.

Of note for this clonotype: Its matching antigen is unknown.

TCRdb used MiXCR to reprocess the 5' RACE reads, holding one entry per CDR3 protein. This table holds 500,000 to 550,000 distinct CDR3 sequences, roughly 20% found once. V lost 3 bases to trimming and J lost 5 bases, with 13 bases between them. The CDR3 has 14 residues. Findings and limits, study-wide: Contracting clones from day 15 to 85 had balanced CD4/CD8; later expanders favoured CD4+. Several responding clones turned up in pre-infection memory, indicating that cross-reactive memory may have taken part. Of the contracting clones, CD4+ ones lay mainly in CM and EM, and CD8+ ones in EMRA.

This TCR derives from an adult woman who had mild COVID-19 (a few samples of this study predate the infection). Cell type and time point are not known. Input material: PBMCs or a T cell subset sorted from them (not recorded which). The rearrangement uses TRBV12-3 or TRBV12-4 and TRBJ2-5; no firm D call. CDR3 DNA: TGTGCCAGCAGTTTTCGGTACCCCGGGGAGACCCAGTACTTC. It encodes CASSFRYPGETQYF.